These 20 T cell receptor beta chains were all obtained from the same sample, sequenced in a study of T-cell reconstitution after alpha-beta-depleted transplantation in children (TCRdb year 2016). Library generation was performed with PCR. TCRdb records Illumina HiSeq 2500 as the sequencer. Molecular barcoding was employed in the preparation of TCR libraries, with unique molecular identifiers being used to normalize TCRbeta repertoire quantification. The public reads were run again by TCRdb, first through fastp at Q25 and then through MiXCR, and only productive beta chains were kept. Every entry covers one CDR3 protein and lists the most common genes and DNA from its rows. This sample is represented by about 580,000 distinct CDR3 sequences; roughly 23% of them were singletons. The ten most abundant clones make up 14% of the sample. The intended sense of this specimen's treatment or condition label: allogeneic hematopoietic cell transplantation with graft depleted of TCRalphabeta T cells and CD19 B cells.

Material: PBMCs, mostly from graft donor cells, obtained 360 days after TCRalphabeta/CD19-depleted stem cell transplant. These receptors were obtained from a boy in the first two years of life who had a stem cell transplant for acute myeloid leukemia, so the T cells may come from the graft donor.

This clonotype occurred a few times. The chain recombines TRBV6-1 with TRBJ2-3; no definite D call. The length of the CDR3 is 14 residues. V lost 5 bases, J lost 2 bases, and 11 bases lay in between. Germline V gene data show CDR1 as MNHNS and CDR2 as SASEGT. CDR3 DNA: TGTGCCAGCAGTACCCCGTACCTCACAGATACGCAGTATTTT. It yields the protein CASSTPYLTDTQYF.

This clonotype turned up a few times. The chain has TRBV10-2 and TRBJ2-6; D is undetermined. The germline V gene has CDR1 WSHSY and CDR2 SAAADI. The CDR3 contains 15 residues. Trimming shortened V by 6 bases and J by 0 bases, and 9 bases separated the two germline ends. CDR3 amino acids: CASRQVGSGANVLTF. The DNA for the CDR3 is TGCGCCAGCAGGCAGGTGGGCTCTGGGGCCAACGTCCTGACTTTC.

There are many counts of this clonotype. The junction differs from germline at one of its ends, possibly a read error. The chain combines TRBV29-1 with TRBJ2-5; D possibly corresponds to TRBD2 (6 bases). Looked up from germline, CDR1 is SQVTM and CDR2 is ANQGSEA. The CDR3 contains 13 residues. The CDR3 DNA follows: TGCAGCGTCGAAGGGAGGCTACAAGAGACCCAGTACTTC. Residues: CSVEGRLQETQYF.

This clonotype was recorded a few times. V usage is TRBV5-1 and J usage is TRBJ2-1, with 14 bases identical to TRBD2. Germline CDR1 reads SGHRS; CDR2 reads YFSETQ. The CDR3 consists of 22 residues. Trimming took 2 bases from V and 2 from J; bases not matched to a gene: 18. The CDR3 region is CASSFPIRLAGGPMITYNEQFF. The CDR3 DNA follows: TGCGCCAGCAGCTTCCCAATCCGACTAGCGGGGGGGCCAATGATAACCTACAATGAGCAGTTCTTC.

This clonotype has more than one count but fewer than ten. CDR3 DNA: TGTGCCAGCAGCCCTCTCATCACCGGGGAGCTGTTTTTT. Translating it yields CASSPLITGELFF. This chain uses TRBV6-6 with TRBJ2-2; D is unresolved. The CDR3 extends over 13 amino acids. Germline loops: CDR1 MNHNY, CDR2 SVGAGI (reference sequence). With 6 bases removed from V and 4 bases from J, the gap between germline ends came to 9 bases.

In this sample, this clonotype turned up many times. This chain connects TRBV28 to TRBJ1-2; D is uncertain. Trimming removed 2 bases at V and 10 bases at J, with 11 bases between. In germline, CDR1 is MDHEN, CDR2 SYDVKM. There are 12 residues in the CDR3. The DNA for the CDR3 is TGTGCCAGCAGTTTAATTCGGGGAGTCTACACCTTC. Encoded protein: CASSLIRGVYTF.

The chain is built from TRBV10-3 and TRBJ2-7; tentative D call: TRBD2 (6 bases). CDR3 size: 14 residues. Per the germline V gene, CDR1 is ENHRY and CDR2 is SYGVKD. V was pared by 6 bases and J by 5 bases, with 17 bases between. The CDR3 nucleotides read TGTGCCATCAGAGTCCCTTGGGGGGACCACGAGCAGTACGTC. It codes for CAIRVPWGDHEQYV.

The chain employs TRBV2 and TRBJ2-1; 9 bases fit TRBD1. With 11 bases clipped from V and 3 bases from J, the junction kept 20 bases outside the gene matches. This CDR3 contains 18 residues. Germline V gene lookup returns CDR1 SNHLY and CDR2 FYNNEI. The CDR3 DNA reads TGTGCCCTCTGTTATCGGCGGGGACAGGGCCCCCTCTACAATGAGCAGTTCTTC. Translation gives CALCYRRGQGPLYNEQFF. Looking up the rest from reference TRBV2 and TRBJ2-1 gives the full variable domain: EPEVTQTPSHQVTQMGQEVILRCVPISNHLYFYWYRQILGQKVEFLVSFYNNEISEKSEIFDDQFSVERPDGSNFTLKIRSTKLEDSAMYFCALCYRRGQGPLYNEQFFGPGTRLTVL.

This clonotype was seen a handful of times. The V gene is TRBV6-5, the J gene TRBJ2-5; D may be TRBD1 (5 bases). This CDR3 has 13 amino acids. CDR1 MNHEY and CDR2 SVGAGI come from the germline V gene. V lost 2 bases and J 5 bases, leaving 9 bases between the germline ends. CDR3 loop: CASSYRPGETQYF. CDR3 DNA sequence: TGTGCCAGCAGTTACAGGCCAGGGGAGACCCAGTACTTC.

This chain joins TRBV20-1 and TRBJ2-5; 10 nucleotides agree with TRBD1. The CDR3 loop spans 17 amino acids. Germline V gene sequence: CDR1 DFQATT, CDR2 SNEGSKA (reference sequence). The junction had 13 bases not matched to a gene; V was cut back by 5 bases and J by 1 base. The CDR3 DNA reads as TGCAGTGCTTATGGACAGGGGGTAGGTTTACGCCAAGAGACCCAGTACTTC. Its translation is CSAYGQGVGLRQETQYF.

This clonotype has just a few counts. The genes are TRBV20-1 and TRBJ2-5, with 10 nucleotides matching TRBD1. V trimming: 4 bases; J trimming: 2 bases; junction bases outside the gene matches: 7. Germline CDR1 DFQATT, CDR2 SNEGSKA (reference sequence). The CDR3 runs to 15 residues. The CDR3 DNA reads as TGCAGTGCTACCAGACAGGGGGCTGGGCAAGAGACCCAGTACTTC. This sequence encodes CSATRQGAGQETQYF.

The sample holds a few counts of this clonotype. J is TRBJ2-7 and V is TRBV5-1; TRBD1 or TRBD2 may be the D gene (5 bases each). The length of the CDR3 is 13 residues. Germline V gene sequence: CDR1 SGHRS, CDR2 YFSETQ. The V end lost 4 bases, the J end lost 2 bases, and 10 bases lay between the germline ends. This chain's CDR3 is CASSQGPAYEQYF. For the CDR3, the DNA is TGCGCCAGCAGCCAGGGACCCGCCTACGAGCAGTACTTC. The variable domain in full, with the rest retrieved from reference TRBV5-1 and TRBJ2-7, is KAGVTQTPRYLIKTRGQQVTLSCSPISGHRSVSWYQQTPGQGLQFLFEYFSETQRNKGNFPGRFSGRQFSNSRSEMNVSTLELGDSALYLCASSQGPAYEQYFGPGTRLTVT.

This clonotype was seen a single time. The chain recombines TRBV5-5 with TRBJ2-7; possibly TRBD1 or TRBD2 for D (5 bases each). Germline values: CDR1 SGHKS, CDR2 YYEKEE (reference sequence). Trimming left V 4 bases short and J 3 bases short, with 17 bases between. CDR3 length: 15 amino acids. CDR3 nucleotides: TGTGCCAGCAGCAGTGGGACCCGGCGAGACTACGAGCAGTACGTC. This gives the protein CASSSGTRRDYEQYV.

This clonotype was recorded many times. This chain joins TRBV12-3 or TRBV12-4 and TRBJ2-1; 8 bases are a match to TRBD2. The CDR3 spans 16 residues. After removal of 1 base from V and 7 bases from J, the junction contained 9 bases not matched to a gene. CDR3 residues: CASSLGTGGPTNEQFF. The CDR3 DNA sequence: TGTGCCAGCAGTTTAGGTACGGGGGGGCCGACGAATGAGCAGTTCTTC.

At least ten counts were recorded for this clonotype. The V and J genes are TRBV4-1 and TRBJ2-2, with D perhaps assigned TRBD1 or TRBD2 (5 bases each). The CDR3 is made up of 14 amino acids. CDR1 and CDR2 from the germline V gene are MGHRA and YSYEKL. V lost 7 bases, J lost 2 bases, and 11 bases lay in between. As DNA, the CDR3 is TGCGCCAGCACTAGGGACCTAAACACCGGGGAGCTGTTTTTT. Translation: CASTRDLNTGELFF.

This chain connects TRBV5-5 to TRBJ1-4; 10 bases agree with TRBD1. The V segment lost 3 bases and the J segment 0 bases; nucleotides outside the gene matches: 2. The CDR3 totals 16 residues. In germline, CDR1 is SGHKS, CDR2 YYEKEE (reference sequence). Written as DNA, the CDR3 is TGTGCCAGCAGCTCCGGACAGGGGGCAACTAATGAAAAACTGTTTTTT. This translates into CASSSGQGATNEKLFF.

Only a few counts were recorded for this clonotype. The rearrangement joins TRBV6-1 to TRBJ1-5, with D possibly TRBD1 on 5 matching bases. The CDR3 runs 15 residues. The germline V gene has CDR1 MNHNS and CDR2 SASEGT. V was cut by 8 bases and J by 0 bases, with 14 bases left in between. The CDR3, as DNA: TGTGCCAGCTTAACCGACAGTAATAGCAATCAGCCCCAGCATTTT. It is translated as CASLTDSNSNQPQHF.

This clonotype was recorded at least ten times. This chain connects TRBV25-1 to TRBJ2-2; 16 bases align to TRBD2. The CDR3 is 18 residues long. With 1 base clipped from V and 6 bases from J, the junction kept 5 bases outside the gene matches. Germline V lookup: CDR1 MGHDK, CDR2 SYGVNS. The CDR3: CASSEFGTSGGASGELFF. The CDR3 bases are TGTGCCAGCAGTGAATTTGGGACTAGCGGGGGGGCTTCCGGGGAGCTGTTTTTT.

This chain connects TRBV15 to TRBJ2-7; the D gene is possibly TRBD2 (5 bases). CDR1 and CDR2 (germline): LNHNV, YYDKDF (reference sequence). Trimming pared 1 base from V and 0 bases from J, leaving 10 bases between. CDR3 size: 15 residues. The CDR3 loop reads CATSRGGWSSYEQYV. CDR3 coding DNA: TGTGCCACCAGCAGAGGAGGGTGGAGCTCCTACGAGCAGTACGTC.

This sequence joins TRBV7-2 and TRBJ2-7, with TRBD1 identical over 7 bases. CDR3 size: 14 residues. V lost 1 base and J lost 6; bases outside the gene matches: 6. Germline CDR1 is SGHTA and CDR2 is FQGNSA. In DNA form, the CDR3 reads TGTGCCAGCAGCTTAGGGGACAGAGTCTTCGAGCAGTACTTC. This translates into CASSLGDRVFEQYF.